The 11 T cell receptor beta chains below all came from one sample that was sequenced in a study of blood T cell repertoires in COVID-19. Here immunoSEQ multiplex PCR was the method, and the copy in TCRdb shows in-frame clones only, minus some. Of 75,000 to 90,000 clones detected, approximately 78% appear once; the ten largest clones hold just over 35%. The sequenced sample consisted of peripheral blood. The receptors derive from a man in his fifties or sixties with COVID-19, enrolled during active disease.

The chain joins TRBV14 to TRBJ2-1; TRBD2 aligns across 11 bases. The CDR3 has 15 amino acids. V lost 5 bases and J lost 4; bases outside the gene matches: 4. From germline, CDR1 is SGHDN and CDR2 FVKESK. CDR3: CASSYGTSGYNEQFF. CDR3 DNA sequence: TGTGCCAGCAGCTACGGGACTAGCGGATACAATGAGCAGTTCTTC.

The gene calls are TRBV19 and TRBJ1-1, with a possible D match to TRBD1 (5 bases). The V end lost 3 bases, the J end lost 0 bases, and 17 bases lay between the germline ends. Per germline, CDR1 LNHDA and CDR2 SQIVND (reference sequence). This CDR3 region has 17 residues. Here the CDR3 reads CASSILQGDDMNTEAFF. As DNA, the CDR3 is TGTGCCAGTAGTATCCTGCAGGGCGATGACATGAACACTGAAGCTTTCTTT.

In its sample, this clone was seen once. J is TRBJ2-5 and V is TRBV3-1 (or the pseudogene TRBV3-2), with 10 bases aligning to TRBD1. CDR1 LGHDT and CDR2 YNNKEL come from the germline V gene (reference sequence). Trimming took 1 base from V and 5 from J; bases not matched to a gene: 1. This CDR3 has 14 amino acids. As DNA, the CDR3 is TGTGCCAGCAGCCAAGGGACAGGGGGTGAGACCCAGTACTTC. Translation gives CASSQGTGGETQYF.

The CDR3 spells CASSPDRANTGELFF. The CDR3 nucleotides are TGTGCCAGCAGCCCGGACAGAGCGAACACCGGGGAGCTGTTTTTT. The gene calls are TRBV28 and TRBJ2-2; a possible D gene is TRBD1 (6 bases). The germline V gene has CDR1 MDHEN and CDR2 SYDVKM. V lost 6 bases to trimming and J lost 0 bases, with 11 bases between them. The CDR3 is 15 amino acids.

The chain links TRBV9 to TRBJ2-7; a possible D gene is TRBD1 (6 bases). The V end was cut by 0 bases, the J end by 2 bases, with 9 bases between. The CDR3 has 14 amino acids. The germline V gene has CDR1 SGDLS and CDR2 YYNGEE. CDR3 in DNA: TGTGCCAGCAGCGTAGAAGGGGGTGCCTACGAGCAGTACTTC. This encodes CASSVEGGAYEQYF.

The chain joins TRBV9 to TRBJ1-4; D is ambiguous. Germline CDR1 is SGDLS and CDR2 is YYNGEE. The V end was cut by 0 bases, the J end by 8 bases, with 17 bases between. The CDR3 runs to 16 residues. This chain's CDR3 is CASSVEGRPESEKLFF. CDR3 nucleotides: TGTGCCAGCAGCGTAGAAGGCAGGCCCGAGAGCGAAAAACTGTTTTTT.

This chain connects TRBV19 to TRBJ2-1; perhaps TRBD2 as D (7 bases). Trimming removed 1 base at V and 5 bases at J, with 18 bases between. Germline-derived CDR1 and CDR2 are LNHDA and SQIVND (reference sequence). This CDR3 comprises 17 residues. In DNA form, the CDR3 reads TGTGCCAGTAGTATAGGATCATCGGGGGGCAGCAACAATGAGCAGTTCTTC. Amino acids: CASSIGSSGGSNNEQFF.

The chain uses TRBV5-4 and TRBJ2-7; the match to TRBD1 covers 8 bases. This CDR3 region has 13 residues. CDR1 and CDR2 from the germline V gene are SGHNT and YYREEE (reference sequence). V was pared by 7 bases and J by 6 bases, with 9 bases of the junction left unmatched. In DNA form, the CDR3 reads TGTGCCAGCTCGGGACAGGATTTTGCCGAGCAGTACTTC. As protein: CASSGQDFAEQYF.

V is TRBV19 and J is TRBJ2-1, with TRBD2 identical over 7 bases. The ends lost 5 bases at V and 0 bases at J; junction bases unmatched: 16. CDR3 length: 19 residues. CDR1 is LNHDA and CDR2 is SQIVND in the germline V gene (reference sequence). CDR3 protein: CASSSRGSGSISSYNEQFF. CDR3 nucleotides: TGTGCCAGTAGTTCCCGGGGTAGCGGGTCGATTAGCTCCTACAATGAGCAGTTCTTC.

This clone was seen more than once but under ten times. The chain joins TRBV7-9 to TRBJ1-1, with D unclear. CDR1 and CDR2 from the germline V gene are SEHNR and FQNEAQ (reference sequence). The ends were cut back, 3 bases at V and 0 bases at J, with 11 bases in the middle. This CDR3 contains 15 residues. This CDR3 is CASSLPGNMNTEAFF. Here the CDR3 DNA reads TGTGCCAGCAGCTTGCCGGGAAACATGAACACTGAAGCTTTCTTT. Filled out from reference TRBV7-9 and TRBJ1-1, the complete variable domain reads DTGVSQNPRHKITKRGQNVTFRCDPISEHNRLYWYRQTLGQGPEFLTYFQNEAQLEKSRLLSDRFSAERPKGSFSTLEIQRTEQGDSAMYLCASSLPGNMNTEAFFGQGTRLTVV.

V is TRBV24-1 and J is TRBJ2-1; D not certain. The CDR3 covers 11 residues. Germline V lookup: CDR1 KGHDR, CDR2 SFDVKD. The CDR3 nucleotides are TGTGTTCACTACGAACCGCGTCAGCAGTTCTTC. Encoded protein: CVHYEPRQQFF.